Listed below are T cell receptor beta chains from one sample, sequenced in a study of cytomegalovirus exposure and HLA in healthy donors. Assay: immunoSEQ multiplex PCR; the TCRdb copy retains only in-frame clones and omits some. The repertoire includes around 160,000 clones, around three quarters of them detected once, and approximately 1% sits in the top ten. The sample taken for sequencing was PBMCs. The receptors originated from a woman between 35 and 50 years old in good health and CMV-seronegative. The CDR3 runs from the conserved cysteine through the conserved F or W. The D gene is left open where the match is weak. Clone size appears in some rows only: once, few, many, or a class for an expanded clone.

v_call: TRBV4-1
clone_size: -
d_call: TRBD1
j_call: TRBJ1-3
cdr3_nt: TGCGCCAGCAGCCACACAGGGGCTACCGGAAACACCATATATTTT
cdr3_aa: CASSHTGATGNTIYF

v_call: TRBV27
clone_size: -
d_call: -
j_call: TRBJ1-1
cdr3_nt: TGTGCCAGCAGTTGGGGGGGTGGGACTGAAGCTTTCTTT
cdr3_aa: CASSWGGGTEAFF

v_call: TRBV19
clone_size: -
d_call: -
j_call: TRBJ1-4
cdr3_nt: TGTGCCAGTAGTACGACAGGTTATGAAAAACTGTTTTTT
cdr3_aa: CASSTTGYEKLFF

v_call: TRBV6-5
clone_size: few
d_call: TRBD1
j_call: TRBJ2-7
cdr3_nt: TGTGCCAGCAGTTACTCTGGACAGGGGGCCTACGAGCAGTACTTC
cdr3_aa: CASSYSGQGAYEQYF

v_call: TRBV2
clone_size: -
d_call: TRBD2
j_call: TRBJ2-7
cdr3_nt: TGTGCCAGCCAAGGGTCGGGGACTAGCGGGTGGGAGCAGTACTTC
cdr3_aa: CASQGSGTSGWEQYF

v_call: TRBV6-1
clone_size: -
d_call: TRBD2
j_call: TRBJ2-3
cdr3_nt: TGTGCCAGCAGCCTGGGACTAGAAGGCACAGATACGCAGTATTTT
cdr3_aa: CASSLGLEGTDTQYF

v_call: TRBV2
clone_size: once
d_call: TRBD2
j_call: TRBJ2-7
cdr3_nt: TGTGCCAGCCGGACTAGCGGATCCAACGAGCAGTACTTC
cdr3_aa: CASRTSGSNEQYF

v_call: TRBV30
clone_size: once
d_call: TRBD2
j_call: TRBJ2-3
cdr3_nt: TGTGCCTGGAGAAAGGGCCTAGCGGGAGACACAGATACGCAGTATTTT
cdr3_aa: CAWRKGLAGDTDTQYF

v_call: TRBV9
clone_size: -
d_call: TRBD2
j_call: TRBJ2-3
cdr3_nt: TGTGCCAGCAGCGTAGCTAGCGGATTCACAGATACGCAGTATTTT
cdr3_aa: CASSVASGFTDTQYF

v_call: TRBV18
clone_size: -
d_call: -
j_call: TRBJ1-1
cdr3_nt: TGTGCCAGCTCATCGGGCGGGGACACTGAAGCTTTCTTT
cdr3_aa: CASSSGGDTEAFF

v_call: TRBV9
clone_size: -
d_call: -
j_call: TRBJ2-1
cdr3_nt: TGTGCCAGCAGCCCCGGACAGTCTAGTGAGCAGTTCTTC
cdr3_aa: CASSPGQSSEQFF

v_call: TRBV5-4
clone_size: -
d_call: TRBD2
j_call: TRBJ2-5
cdr3_nt: TGTGCCAGCAGCGGGACTAGCGGGAATCAAGAGACCCAGTACTTC
cdr3_aa: CASSGTSGNQETQYF

v_call: TRBV18
clone_size: -
d_call: -
j_call: TRBJ2-7
cdr3_nt: TGTGCCAGCTCACCACCGAACGGGGGTACAACCTACGAGCAGTACTTC
cdr3_aa: CASSPPNGGTTYEQYF

v_call: TRBV6-6
clone_size: -
d_call: -
j_call: TRBJ2-7
cdr3_nt: TGTGCCAGCAGTCTGGGGCCGACCTACGAGCAGTACTTC
cdr3_aa: CASSLGPTYEQYF

v_call: TRBV7-3
clone_size: few
d_call: TRBD2
j_call: TRBJ2-1
cdr3_nt: TGTGCCAGCAGCTCCCCGGTGGGGGGAGGGAACTCCAATGAGCAGTTCTTC
cdr3_aa: CASSSPVGGGNSNEQFF

v_call: TRBV6-1
clone_size: once
d_call: -
j_call: TRBJ1-2
cdr3_nt: TGTGCCAGCAGTGAAGCGGGGAGGTCCGGGAACGACTACACCTTC
cdr3_aa: CASSEAGRSGNDYTF

v_call: TRBV6-5
clone_size: -
d_call: TRBD2
j_call: TRBJ2-3
cdr3_nt: TGTGCCAGCAGAGGGGAAGGGAGGGCTGATACGCAGTATTTT
cdr3_aa: CASRGEGRADTQYF

v_call: TRBV7-9
clone_size: -
d_call: TRBD2
j_call: TRBJ2-1
cdr3_nt: TGTGCCAGCAGCTTTGCGACGGGAGGTACCGATGAGCAGTTCTTC
cdr3_aa: CASSFATGGTDEQFF

v_call: TRBV13
clone_size: -
d_call: TRBD2
j_call: TRBJ2-3
cdr3_nt: TGTGCCAGCAGCCTCGGGGAGGGCGGCTTCACAGATACGCAGTATTTT
cdr3_aa: CASSLGEGGFTDTQYF

v_call: TRBV28
clone_size: -
d_call: -
j_call: TRBJ2-7
cdr3_nt: TGTGCCAGCACCCCCGGACAGAGCTACGAGCAGTACTTC
cdr3_aa: CASTPGQSYEQYF

v_call: TRBV19
clone_size: -
d_call: -
j_call: TRBJ1-1
cdr3_nt: TGTGCCAGTAGTACGTACACAGGGACTGAAGCTTTCTTT
cdr3_aa: CASSTYTGTEAFF

v_call: TRBV5-1
clone_size: once
d_call: TRBD2
j_call: TRBJ2-7
cdr3_nt: TGCGCCAGCAGCTTGGGGGCTAGCGGGAAGGATGGCGAGCAGTACTTC
cdr3_aa: CASSLGASGKDGEQYF

v_call: TRBV6-5
clone_size: -
d_call: -
j_call: TRBJ1-5
cdr3_nt: TGTGCCAGCAGTTTGGGAGGAGGGCAGCCCCAGCATTTT
cdr3_aa: CASSLGGGQPQHF

v_call: TRBV27
clone_size: -
d_call: -
j_call: TRBJ2-3
cdr3_nt: TGTGCCAGCAGTTTACTAAACACAGATACGCAGTATTTT
cdr3_aa: CASSLLNTDTQYF

v_call: TRBV5-4
clone_size: few
d_call: -
j_call: TRBJ2-1
cdr3_nt: TGTGCCAGCAGCTTACCAGCGATCTCCTACAATGAGCAGTTCTTC
cdr3_aa: CASSLPAISYNEQFF

v_call: TRBV5-1
clone_size: -
d_call: TRBD1
j_call: TRBJ1-6
cdr3_nt: TGCGCCAGCAGCTCGGAGGGACCGGGACAGGGGAATTCACCCCTCCACTTT
cdr3_aa: CASSSEGPGQGNSPLHF

v_call: TRBV9
clone_size: -
d_call: TRBD2
j_call: TRBJ2-1
cdr3_nt: TGTGCCAGCAGCTCTCTAGCGGGAGTCGGGGGCAATGAGCAGTTCTTC
cdr3_aa: CASSSLAGVGGNEQFF

v_call: TRBV5-1
clone_size: -
d_call: TRBD2
j_call: TRBJ2-1
cdr3_nt: TGCGCCAGCAGCCCGGCCCTGAGCGGGAGGGACAATGAGCAGTTCTTC
cdr3_aa: CASSPALSGRDNEQFF

v_call: TRBV19
clone_size: few
d_call: -
j_call: TRBJ1-4
cdr3_nt: TGTGCCAGTAGCCAGGACAGAGCTAATGAAAAACTGTTTTTT
cdr3_aa: CASSQDRANEKLFF

v_call: TRBV6-1
clone_size: -
d_call: -
j_call: TRBJ1-5
cdr3_nt: TGTGCCAGCAGTGACGTTGGCAATCAGCCCCAGCATTTT
cdr3_aa: CASSDVGNQPQHF

v_call: TRBV25-1
clone_size: -
d_call: TRBD2
j_call: TRBJ2-1
cdr3_nt: TGTGCCAGCAGTGAACATAGCGGGGGTAACTACAATGAGCAGTTCTTC
cdr3_aa: CASSEHSGGNYNEQFF

v_call: TRBV4-1
clone_size: -
d_call: -
j_call: TRBJ1-1
cdr3_nt: TGCGCCAGCAGCCAAGAGAGGGGGGGCACTGAAGCTTTCTTT
cdr3_aa: CASSQERGGTEAFF

v_call: TRBV30
clone_size: once
d_call: -
j_call: TRBJ2-7
cdr3_nt: TGTGCCTGGAGTACACAGGTCCCCTACGAGCAGTACTTC
cdr3_aa: CAWSTQVPYEQYF

v_call: TRBV27
clone_size: once
d_call: TRBD1
j_call: TRBJ1-1
cdr3_nt: TGTGCCAGCAGACAGGGGCGGAACACTGAAGCTTTCTTT
cdr3_aa: CASRQGRNTEAFF

v_call: TRBV27
clone_size: once
d_call: -
j_call: TRBJ2-1
cdr3_nt: TGTGCCAGCAGCCAAGGAAGAACAGGGCAGTTCTTC
cdr3_aa: CASSQGRTGQFF

v_call: TRBV5-1
clone_size: -
d_call: TRBD1
j_call: TRBJ2-7
cdr3_nt: TGCGCCAGCAGCTTGGCGGCAGGGGGAGCCTACGAGCAGTACTTC
cdr3_aa: CASSLAAGGAYEQYF

v_call: TRBV7-9
clone_size: -
d_call: -
j_call: TRBJ1-1
cdr3_nt: TGTGCCAGCAGCTTCTCAGGGAATGAAGCTTTCTTT
cdr3_aa: CASSFSGNEAFF

v_call: TRBV7-7
clone_size: -
d_call: -
j_call: TRBJ2-1
cdr3_nt: TGTGCTAGCAGCTTAGCGTCGGGGGACAATGAGCAGTTCTTC
cdr3_aa: CASSLASGDNEQFF

v_call: TRBV14
clone_size: -
d_call: TRBD2
j_call: TRBJ2-7
cdr3_nt: TGTGCCAGCAGCCCTTACCTTAGCGGGAGGAGGAACGAGCAGTACTTC
cdr3_aa: CASSPYLSGRRNEQYF

v_call: TRBV6-6
clone_size: -
d_call: -
j_call: TRBJ1-1
cdr3_nt: TGTGCCAGCAGTCTAGGACAGCTGGAGAACACTGAAGCTTTCTTT
cdr3_aa: CASSLGQLENTEAFF

v_call: TRBV30
clone_size: -
d_call: TRBD2
j_call: TRBJ2-1
cdr3_nt: TGTGCCTGGGGTCCGGGACTAGCCTACAATGAGCAGTTCTTC
cdr3_aa: CAWGPGLAYNEQFF